A single sample is the source of the 25 T cell receptor beta chains below, sequenced in a study of breast tumors, draining lymph nodes, adjacent tissues. Breast cancer patients provided tissue from their axillary draining lymph nodes. In TCRdb, the multiplex PCR reads were re-called with MiXCR into one record per CDR3 protein. The sample holds 170,000 or so distinct CDR3 sequences, about 30% seen once. The sequenced sample was axillary lymph node tissue. Receptors originate from a female donor with breast cancer. Some clones in this sample may be carry-over from other donors' samples.

As concerns this clonotype: Since no conserved phenylalanine or tryptophan closes the CDR3, a read error is the likely cause. The chain uses TRBV7-6 and TRBJ2-7; no clear D. This CDR3 comprises 14 residues. CDR1 SGHVS and CDR2 FNYEAQ come from the germline V gene. In nucleotides, the CDR3 is TGTGCCAGCAGCTTATCGCAGAGCTCCTACGGGCAGTACCTC. Translation gives CASSLSQSSYGQYL.

This clonotype was counted at least ten times. The chain joins TRBV10-2 to TRBJ1-2; 8 bases map to TRBD1. CDR1 WSHSY and CDR2 SAAADI come from the germline V gene. V dropped 0 bases and J dropped 6; count of bases not matched to a gene: 9. CDR3 length: 16 amino acids. DNA for the CDR3: TGCGCCAGCAGTGAGTCGAGGCAGGGGGCGCGTGATGGCTACACCTTC. The encoded protein is CASSESRQGARDGYTF.

The table lists this clonotype with a few counts. Given a much more abundant clone one base away, this may be a read error. The chain uses TRBV20-1 and TRBJ2-3; 10 bases are a match to TRBD2. Germline values: CDR1 DFQATT, CDR2 SNEGSKA (reference sequence). The J segment lost 2 bases and the V segment lost 3 bases, leaving 17 bases of the junction unmatched. This CDR3 has 19 residues. The CDR3 region is CSASTGGTSARHSTDTQYF. The CDR3 nucleotides are TGCAGTGCTAGTACGGGGGGGACTAGCGCGAGACACTCCACAGATACGCAGTATTTT.

This clonotype was seen at least ten times. The chain links TRBV20-1 to TRBJ2-2, with 8 bases aligning to TRBD1. This CDR3 has 15 amino acids. Germline CDR1 is DFQATT and CDR2 is SNEGSKA (reference sequence). The J segment lost 4 bases and the V segment lost 3 bases, leaving 7 bases of the junction unmatched. CDR3 loop: CSAREPGGLTGELFF. The CDR3 region has the DNA TGCAGTGCTAGGGAGCCAGGGGGCCTCACCGGGGAGCTGTTTTTT.

This clonotype was seen a handful of times. The chain combines TRBV20-1 with TRBJ2-2; maybe TRBD1 (6 bases). Germline V gives CDR1 DFQATT, CDR2 SNEGSKA (reference sequence). Trimming removed 3 bases at V and 6 bases at J, with 11 bases between. The CDR3 extends over 13 amino acids. CDR3 sequence: CSASMGAAGELFF. Written as DNA, the CDR3 is TGCAGTGCTAGTATGGGGGCGGCCGGGGAGCTGTTTTTT.

This clonotype was recorded many times. This chain uses TRBV7-2 with TRBJ2-7; no reliable D call. Looked up from germline, CDR1 is SGHTA and CDR2 is FQGNSA. The CDR3 length is 14 residues. Trimming removed 1 base from V and 4 bases from J, with 11 bases in between. CDR3 loop: CASSLGPPKYEQYF. The DNA for the CDR3 is TGTGCCAGCAGCTTAGGGCCGCCTAAATACGAGCAGTACTTC.

This clonotype was counted only a few times. This may stem from a read error, because a much larger clone lies one nucleotide away. The chain uses TRBV11-3 and TRBJ2-7; 9 nucleotides match TRBD1. Germline trimming cut 6 bases from V and 6 bases from J; bases unmatched to any gene: 6. From germline, CDR1 is SGHNT and CDR2 YENEEA. The CDR3 spans 13 residues. This CDR3 is CASRGTGNTEQYF. The CDR3, as DNA: TGTGCCAGCAGAGGGACAGGGAACACCGAGCAGTACTTC.

This clonotype was seen at least ten times. The chain joins TRBV5-1 to TRBJ2-3, with a weak D call TRBD2 (6 bases). Trimming pared 4 bases from V and 2 bases from J, leaving 11 bases between. Germline assignment: CDR1 SGHRS and CDR2 YFSETQ. The CDR3 sequence is 14 residues long. CDR3 sequence reads: CASSPGGNTDTQYF. CDR3 DNA: TGCGCCAGCAGCCCGGGCGGGAACACAGATACGCAGTATTTT.

About this clonotype itself: A much larger clone lies one base from this, so it may be a read error. The chain uses TRBV7-6 and TRBJ2-5; 10 bases agree with TRBD2. The germline gives CDR1 SGHVS, CDR2 FNYEAQ. There are 15 residues in the CDR3. The CDR3 here is CASRRSSGGPETQHF. As DNA, the CDR3 is TGTGCCAGCAGGAGGTCTAGCGGGGGTCCCGAGACCCAGCACTTC.

This clonotype was recorded a few times. V and J are TRBV20-1 and TRBJ1-1, with D hard to call. The V end was cut by 3 bases, the J end by 0 bases, with 11 bases between. The CDR3 is 14 amino acids. In germline, CDR1 is DFQATT, CDR2 SNEGSKA (reference sequence). In DNA form, the CDR3 reads TGCAGTGCTAGGGACCTGGGGTTGAACACTGAAGCTTTCTTT. Its protein is CSARDLGLNTEAFF.

Details on this clonotype: A read error may account for a junction end that differs from germline. V is TRBV7-8 and J is TRBJ2-1, with D possibly being TRBD2 (6 bases). Germline assignment: CDR1 SGHVS and CDR2 FQNEAQ. This CDR3 contains 12 residues. CDR3 residues: CTSSLVSGEQFF. CDR3 coding DNA: TGTACCAGCAGCCTAGTTAGCGGTGAGCAGTTCTTC.

This clonotype appeared many times. The chain recombines TRBV19 with TRBJ1-3; 8 bases fit TRBD1. Trimming took 2 bases from V and 2 from J; bases not matched to a gene: 5. CDR3 length: 16 residues. The germline V gene has CDR1 LNHDA and CDR2 SQIVND (reference sequence). CDR3 nucleotides: TGTGCCAGTAGTATACGACAGGGGACGACTGGAAACACCATATATTTT. Amino acid sequence: CASSIRQGTTGNTIYF.

This clonotype has ten or more counts. The chain combines TRBV10-3 with TRBJ2-5; D possibly corresponds to TRBD2 (5 bases). The V and J ends lost 6 bases and 2 bases respectively, with 7 bases between them. The CDR3 covers 12 residues. Germline assignment: CDR1 ENHRY and CDR2 SYGVKD. This CDR3 is CAISGLQETQYF. The CDR3 DNA reads TGTGCCATCAGCGGACTGCAAGAGACCCAGTACTTC.

This chain links TRBV20-1 with TRBJ2-1; tentatively, D is TRBD2 (5 bases). CDR3 size: 12 residues. V was clipped by 5 bases and J by 4 bases, with 9 bases between them. The germline CDR1 and CDR2 sequences are DFQATT and SNEGSKA (reference sequence). In DNA, the CDR3 is TGCAGTGCTCCAGCGGTTTACAATGAGCAGTTCTTC. Translation gives CSAPAVYNEQFF.

With regard to this clonotype: A read error is possible here, since a much larger clone lies one base away. The rearrangement links TRBV7-9 to TRBJ2-1; tentatively, D is TRBD2 (5 bases). V lost 5 bases and J lost 0, with 8 bases in between. CDR3 length: 14 residues. Germline assignment: CDR1 SEHNR and CDR2 FQNEAQ (reference sequence). In DNA form, the CDR3 reads TGTGCCAGCAGCCTCCGGGACTCCTACAATGAGCAGTTCTTC. Residues: CASSLRDSYNEQFF.

Ten or more counts support this clonotype. The genes are TRBV7-8 and TRBJ2-3; 8 nucleotides align to TRBD1. The CDR3 is 19 amino acids. The V gene's germline CDR1 is SGHVS and CDR2 FQNEAQ. Trimming removed 2 bases from V and 2 bases from J; junction bases left unmatched: 15. In DNA, the CDR3 is TGTGCCAGCAGCTTAACCGGGACAGGATGGTCCCAAAACACAGATACGCAGTATTTT. Translation: CASSLTGTGWSQNTDTQYF.

This clonotype appeared many times. The CDR3 sequence: CASSSTFVSSYNEQFF. The CDR3 DNA sequence: TGTGCCAGCAGTTCGACTTTCGTGAGCTCCTACAATGAGCAGTTCTTC. The chain carries TRBV7-6 and TRBJ2-1; unclear D gene. The CDR3 runs to 16 residues. In germline, CDR1 is SGHVS, CDR2 FNYEAQ. The V and J ends lost 6 bases and 0 bases respectively, with 15 bases between them.

There are many counts of this clonotype. The V call is TRBV20-1, the J call TRBJ2-2; 13 positions match TRBD2. Germline V CDR1 and CDR2: DFQATT, SNEGSKA (reference sequence). After removal of 6 bases from V and 4 bases from J, the junction contained 5 bases not matched to a gene. The CDR3 covers 15 residues. CDR3 residues: CSAIGLAGVTGELFF. The CDR3 DNA follows: TGCAGTGCCATCGGACTAGCGGGAGTCACCGGGGAGCTGTTTTTT.

At least ten counts were recorded for this clonotype. The J gene is TRBJ1-6, the V gene TRBV9; maybe TRBD1 (5 bases). Per the germline V gene, CDR1 is SGDLS and CDR2 is YYNGEE. There are 15 residues in the CDR3. Trimming stripped 1 base from V and 7 bases from J, with 12 bases between. This CDR3 reads CASSVWGSRNSPLHF. In nucleotides, the CDR3 is TGTGCCAGCAGCGTATGGGGCTCCAGGAATTCACCCCTCCACTTT.

This chain joins TRBV7-2 and TRBJ1-1, with unresolved D. The CDR3 extends over 14 amino acids. In germline, CDR1 is SGHTA, CDR2 FQGNSA. V was shortened by 3 bases and J by 1 base, with 9 bases between the two germline ends. The CDR3 is CASSLSHSNTEAFF. Written as DNA, the CDR3 is TGTGCCAGCAGCTTGTCACACTCGAACACTGAAGCTTTCTTT.

This clonotype occurred many times. This chain links TRBV12-5 with TRBJ2-7, with 10 bases lining up with TRBD1. The ends lost 6 bases at V and 2 bases at J; junction bases unmatched: 7. The germline gives CDR1 LGHNT, CDR2 FRNRAP. CDR3 length: 15 amino acids. The CDR3 nucleotides are TGTGCTAGTGGGCCGGGACAGGGGCCACCCTACGAGCAGTACTTC. Its protein is CASGPGQGPPYEQYF.

A word on this clonotype: It is unclear where the CDR3 begins or ends on the DNA, so no DNA is shown, and the CDR3 is as TCRdb lists it. The chain carries TRBV10-2 and TRBJ1-6; the DNA was not compared with TRBD1, the D call given in the table. The germline gives CDR1 WSHSY, CDR2 SAAADI. The CDR3 is 24 residues long, ends included. This CDR3 is CASSGQQAYEQYFGPSSYNSPLHF.

V is TRBV19 and J is TRBJ1-3, with D hard to call. In germline, CDR1 is LNHDA, CDR2 SQIVND (reference sequence). The germline V and J ends were trimmed by 8 bases and 0 bases, with 14 bases remaining between them. The CDR3 spans 15 residues. The CDR3 spells CASSTQSSSGNTIYF. The CDR3 region has the DNA TGTGCCAGTTCGACACAGAGCTCCTCTGGAAACACCATATATTTT.

This clonotype was picked up many times. The chain recombines TRBV6-6 with TRBJ1-3; 7 nucleotides agree with TRBD1. There are 15 residues in the CDR3. Germline CDR1 MNHNY, CDR2 SVGAGI (reference sequence). The V and J ends lost 4 bases and 3 bases, in that order; junction bases with no gene match: 6. CDR3 bases: TGTGCCAGCAGTTCGACAGGGATAGATGGAAACACCATATATTTT. Residues: CASSSTGIDGNTIYF.

This clonotype showed up many times. V usage is TRBV20-1 and J usage is TRBJ2-7, with 8 bases lining up with TRBD2. Unmatched junction bases numbered 11, after V lost 3 bases and J lost 7 bases. The CDR3 consists of 14 residues. CDR1 is DFQATT, CDR2 SNEGSKA, per germline (reference sequence). CDR3 DNA: TGCAGTGCTAGTATATCGGGAGGGCCGTGGGAGCAGTACTTC. Amino acid sequence: CSASISGGPWEQYF.